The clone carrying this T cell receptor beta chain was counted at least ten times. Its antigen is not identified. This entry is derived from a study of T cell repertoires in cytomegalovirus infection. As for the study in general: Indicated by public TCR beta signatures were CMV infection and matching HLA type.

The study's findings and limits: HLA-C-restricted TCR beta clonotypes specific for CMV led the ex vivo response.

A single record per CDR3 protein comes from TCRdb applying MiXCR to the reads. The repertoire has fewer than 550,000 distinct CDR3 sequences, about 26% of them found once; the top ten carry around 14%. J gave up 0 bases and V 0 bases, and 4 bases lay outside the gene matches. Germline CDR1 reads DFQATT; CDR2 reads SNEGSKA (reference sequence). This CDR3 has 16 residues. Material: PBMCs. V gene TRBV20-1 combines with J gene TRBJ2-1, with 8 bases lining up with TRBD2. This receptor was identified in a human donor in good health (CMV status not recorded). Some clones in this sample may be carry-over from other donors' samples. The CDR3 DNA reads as TGCAGTGCTAGAGATCTTAGCGGGAACTCCTACAATGAGCAGTTCTTC. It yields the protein CSARDLSGNSYNEQFF.